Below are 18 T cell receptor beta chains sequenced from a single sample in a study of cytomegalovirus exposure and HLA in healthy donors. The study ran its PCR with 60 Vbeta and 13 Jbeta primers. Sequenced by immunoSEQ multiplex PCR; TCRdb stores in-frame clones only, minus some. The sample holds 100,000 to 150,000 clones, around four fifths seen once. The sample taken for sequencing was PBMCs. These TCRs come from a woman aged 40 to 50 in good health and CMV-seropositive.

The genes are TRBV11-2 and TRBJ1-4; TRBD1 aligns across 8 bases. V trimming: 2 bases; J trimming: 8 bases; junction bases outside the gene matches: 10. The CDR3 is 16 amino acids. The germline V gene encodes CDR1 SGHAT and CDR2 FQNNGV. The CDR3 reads CASSLRSAGGREKLFF. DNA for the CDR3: TGTGCCAGCAGCTTACGATCAGCAGGGGGCAGGGAAAAACTGTTTTTT.

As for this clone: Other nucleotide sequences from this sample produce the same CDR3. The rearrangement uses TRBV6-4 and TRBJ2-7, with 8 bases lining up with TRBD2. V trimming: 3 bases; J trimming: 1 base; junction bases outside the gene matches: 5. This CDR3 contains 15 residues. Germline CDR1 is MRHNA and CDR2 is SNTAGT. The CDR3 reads CASSDQAGASYEQYF. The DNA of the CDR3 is TGTGCCAGCAGTGATCAAGCGGGAGCGTCCTACGAGCAGTACTTC.

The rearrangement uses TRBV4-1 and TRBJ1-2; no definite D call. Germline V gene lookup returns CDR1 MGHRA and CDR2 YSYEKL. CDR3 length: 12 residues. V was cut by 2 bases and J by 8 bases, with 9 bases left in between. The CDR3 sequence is CASSQWFGGYTF. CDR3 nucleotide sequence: TGCGCCAGCAGCCAATGGTTCGGGGGCTACACCTTC.

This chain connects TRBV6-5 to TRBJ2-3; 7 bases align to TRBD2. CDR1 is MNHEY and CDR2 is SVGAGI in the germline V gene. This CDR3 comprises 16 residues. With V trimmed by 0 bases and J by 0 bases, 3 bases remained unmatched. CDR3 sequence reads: CASSYSTSLSTDTQYF. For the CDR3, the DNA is TGTGCCAGCAGTTACTCGACTAGCCTTAGCACAGATACGCAGTATTTT.

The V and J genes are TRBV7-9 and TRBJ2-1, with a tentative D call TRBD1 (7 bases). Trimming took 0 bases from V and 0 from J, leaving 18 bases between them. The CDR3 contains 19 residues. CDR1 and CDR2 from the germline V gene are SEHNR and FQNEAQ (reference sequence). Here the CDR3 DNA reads TGTGCCAGCAGCTTAGCCAGGGGGGACTCTGTGAGCTCCTACAATGAGCAGTTCTTC. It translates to CASSLARGDSVSSYNEQFF.

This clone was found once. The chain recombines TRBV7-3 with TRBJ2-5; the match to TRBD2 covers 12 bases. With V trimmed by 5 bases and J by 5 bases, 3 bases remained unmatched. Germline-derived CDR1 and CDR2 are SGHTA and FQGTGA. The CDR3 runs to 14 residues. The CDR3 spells CASSLAGGEETQYF. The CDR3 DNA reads TGTGCCAGCAGCCTAGCGGGAGGGGAGGAGACCCAGTACTTC.

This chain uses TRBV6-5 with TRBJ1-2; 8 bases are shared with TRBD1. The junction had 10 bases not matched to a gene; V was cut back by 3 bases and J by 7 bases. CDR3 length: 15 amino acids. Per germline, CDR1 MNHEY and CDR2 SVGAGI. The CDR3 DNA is TGTGCCAGCAGTTATACACCTCCAGGGGGCTCTGGCTACACCTTC. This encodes CASSYTPPGGSGYTF.

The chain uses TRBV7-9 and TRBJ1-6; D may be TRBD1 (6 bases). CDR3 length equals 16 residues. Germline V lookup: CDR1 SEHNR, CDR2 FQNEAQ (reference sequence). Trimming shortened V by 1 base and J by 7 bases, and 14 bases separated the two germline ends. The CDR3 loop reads CASSLVARGQNSPLHF. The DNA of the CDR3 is TGTGCCAGCAGCTTAGTAGCCAGGGGCCAAAATTCACCCCTCCACTTT.

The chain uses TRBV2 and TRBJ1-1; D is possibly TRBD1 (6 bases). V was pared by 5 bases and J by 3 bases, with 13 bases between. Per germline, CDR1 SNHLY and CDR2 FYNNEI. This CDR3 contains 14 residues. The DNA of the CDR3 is TGTGCCAGCAGTCCCGAGGGGGAGTACACTGAAGCTTTCTTT. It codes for CASSPEGEYTEAFF.

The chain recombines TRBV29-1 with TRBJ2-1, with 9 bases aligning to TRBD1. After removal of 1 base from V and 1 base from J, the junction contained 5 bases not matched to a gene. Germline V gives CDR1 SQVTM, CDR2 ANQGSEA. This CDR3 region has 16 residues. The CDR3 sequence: CSVEGTGDVSYNEQFF. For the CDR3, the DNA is TGCAGCGTTGAAGGGACAGGGGATGTATCCTACAATGAGCAGTTCTTC.

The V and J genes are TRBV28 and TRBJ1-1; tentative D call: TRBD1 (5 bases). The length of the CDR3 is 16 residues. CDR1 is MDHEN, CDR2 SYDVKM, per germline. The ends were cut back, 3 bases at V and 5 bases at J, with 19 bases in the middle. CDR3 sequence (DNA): TGTGCCAGCAGTTTTCTTCAGATGGGGGGTAGTACTGAAGCTTTCTTT. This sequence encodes CASSFLQMGGSTEAFF.

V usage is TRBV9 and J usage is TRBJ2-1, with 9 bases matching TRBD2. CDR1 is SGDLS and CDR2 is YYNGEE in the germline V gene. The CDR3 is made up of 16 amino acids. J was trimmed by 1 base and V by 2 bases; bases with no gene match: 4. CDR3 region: CASSVSGSPSYNEQFF. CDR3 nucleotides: TGTGCCAGCAGCGTTAGCGGGAGCCCTTCCTACAATGAGCAGTTCTTC.

The CDR3 DNA sequence: TGTGCCAGCAGCCATAGGACTAGCGGGGACTACGAGCAGTACTTC. This sequence encodes CASSHRTSGDYEQYF. The gene calls are TRBV5-4 and TRBJ2-7, with 12 positions matching TRBD2. V gave up 4 bases and J gave up 3 bases; unmatched junction bases: 5. CDR3 length equals 15 residues. The germline CDR1 and CDR2 sequences are SGHNT and YYREEE (reference sequence).

The CDR3 is CASSQDISQRQEQYF. The CDR3 DNA sequence: TGCGCCAGCAGCCAAGATATAAGTCAGCGGCAGGAGCAGTACTTC. The rearrangement joins TRBV4-1 to TRBJ2-7; weak D call: TRBD2 (5 bases). The V and J ends lost 0 bases and 7 bases respectively, with 16 bases between them. The CDR3 is 15 amino acids. Germline-derived CDR1 and CDR2 are MGHRA and YSYEKL.

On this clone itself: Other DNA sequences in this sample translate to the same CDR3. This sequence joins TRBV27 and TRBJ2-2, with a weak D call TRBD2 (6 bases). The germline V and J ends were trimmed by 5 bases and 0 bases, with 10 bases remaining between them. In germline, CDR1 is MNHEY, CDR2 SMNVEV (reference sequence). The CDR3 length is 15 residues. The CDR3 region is CASSLTGANTGELFF. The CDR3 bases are TGTGCCAGCAGTCTAACGGGGGCGAACACCGGGGAGCTGTTTTTT.

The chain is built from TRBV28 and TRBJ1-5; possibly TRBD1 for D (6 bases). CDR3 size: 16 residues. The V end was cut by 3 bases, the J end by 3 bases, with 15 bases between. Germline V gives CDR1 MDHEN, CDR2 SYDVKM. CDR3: CASSLGGAGLNQPQHF. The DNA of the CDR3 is TGTGCCAGCAGTTTGGGGGGGGCCGGACTCAATCAGCCCCAGCATTTT.

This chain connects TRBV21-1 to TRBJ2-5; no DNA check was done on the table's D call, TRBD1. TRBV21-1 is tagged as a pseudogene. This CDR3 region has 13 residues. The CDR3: CASSTGARETQYF. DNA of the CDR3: TGTGCCAGCAGCACAGGGGCTCGGGAGACCCAGTACTTC.

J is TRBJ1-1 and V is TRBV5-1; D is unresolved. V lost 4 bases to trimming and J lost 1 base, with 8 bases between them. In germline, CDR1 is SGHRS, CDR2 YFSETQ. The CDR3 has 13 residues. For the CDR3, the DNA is TGCGCCAGCAGCCGTGGGAGGAACACTGAAGCTTTCTTT. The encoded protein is CASSRGRNTEAFF.